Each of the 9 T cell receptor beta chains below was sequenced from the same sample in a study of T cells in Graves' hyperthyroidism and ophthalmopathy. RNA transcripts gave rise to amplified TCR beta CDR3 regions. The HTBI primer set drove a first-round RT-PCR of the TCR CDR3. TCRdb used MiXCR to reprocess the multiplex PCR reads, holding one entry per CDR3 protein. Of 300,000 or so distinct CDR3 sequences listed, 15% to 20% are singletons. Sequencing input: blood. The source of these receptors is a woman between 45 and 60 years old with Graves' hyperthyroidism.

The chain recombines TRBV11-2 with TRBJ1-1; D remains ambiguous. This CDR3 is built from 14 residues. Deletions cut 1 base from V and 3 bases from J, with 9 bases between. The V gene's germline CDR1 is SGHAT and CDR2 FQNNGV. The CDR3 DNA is TGTGCCAGCAGCTTAGCCCCTACTGACACTGAAGCTTTCTTT. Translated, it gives CASSLAPTDTEAFF.

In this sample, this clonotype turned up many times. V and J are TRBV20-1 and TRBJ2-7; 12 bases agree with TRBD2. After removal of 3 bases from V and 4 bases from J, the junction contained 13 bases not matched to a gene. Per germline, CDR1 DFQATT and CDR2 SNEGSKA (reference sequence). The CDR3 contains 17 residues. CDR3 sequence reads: CSASRLAGASGVYEQYF. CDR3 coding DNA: TGCAGTGCTAGCAGACTAGCGGGAGCCTCGGGAGTTTACGAGCAGTACTTC.

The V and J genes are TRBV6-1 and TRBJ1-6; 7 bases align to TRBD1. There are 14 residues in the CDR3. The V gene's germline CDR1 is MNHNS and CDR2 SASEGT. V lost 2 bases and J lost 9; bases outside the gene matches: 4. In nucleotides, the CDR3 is TGTGCCAGCAGTGAAAAGGCAGGGGGTTCACCCCTCCACTTT. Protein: CASSEKAGGSPLHF.

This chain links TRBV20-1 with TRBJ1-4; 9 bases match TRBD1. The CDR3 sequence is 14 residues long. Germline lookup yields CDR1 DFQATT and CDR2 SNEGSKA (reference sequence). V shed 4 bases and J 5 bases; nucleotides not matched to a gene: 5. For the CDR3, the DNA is TGCAGTGCTAACAGGGGGCGAGAGAATGAAAAACTGTTTTTT. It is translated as CSANRGRENEKLFF.

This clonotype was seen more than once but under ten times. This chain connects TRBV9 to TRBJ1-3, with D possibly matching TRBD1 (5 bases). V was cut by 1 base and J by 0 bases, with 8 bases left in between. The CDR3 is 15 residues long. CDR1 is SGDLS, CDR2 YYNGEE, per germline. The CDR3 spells CASSVWGLSGNTIYF. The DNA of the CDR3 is TGTGCCAGCAGCGTATGGGGACTCTCTGGAAACACCATATATTTT.

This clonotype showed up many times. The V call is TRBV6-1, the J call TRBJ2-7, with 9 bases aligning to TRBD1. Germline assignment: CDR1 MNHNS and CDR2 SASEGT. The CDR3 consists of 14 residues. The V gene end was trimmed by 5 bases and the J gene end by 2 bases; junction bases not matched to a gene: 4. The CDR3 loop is CASSSTGGTYEQYF. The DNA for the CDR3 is TGTGCCAGCAGTTCGACAGGGGGAACCTACGAGCAGTACTTC.

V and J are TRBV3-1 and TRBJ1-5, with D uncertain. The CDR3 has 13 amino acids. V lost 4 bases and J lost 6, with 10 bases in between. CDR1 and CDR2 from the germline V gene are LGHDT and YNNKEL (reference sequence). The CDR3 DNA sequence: TGTGCCAGCAGCCCAAACCCAGGTCAGCCCCAGCATTTT. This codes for CASSPNPGQPQHF.

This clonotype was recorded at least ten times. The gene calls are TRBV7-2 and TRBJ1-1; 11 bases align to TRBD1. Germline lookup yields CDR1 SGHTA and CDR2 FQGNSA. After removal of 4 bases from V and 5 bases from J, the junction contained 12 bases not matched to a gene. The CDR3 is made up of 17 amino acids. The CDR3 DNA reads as TGTGCCAGCAGCTGGTACGGGACAGGGGGTAGCGAGACTGAAGCTTTCTTT. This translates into CASSWYGTGGSETEAFF.

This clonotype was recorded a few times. CDR3 nucleotide sequence: TGTGCCAGCAGCTTTACAGGGGTCAGCTCCTACAATGAGCAGTTCTTC. This encodes CASSFTGVSSYNEQFF. The chain employs TRBV7-8 and TRBJ2-1; 7 positions match TRBD1. The ends lost 3 bases at V and 0 bases at J; junction bases unmatched: 5. The germline V gene encodes CDR1 SGHVS and CDR2 FQNEAQ. CDR3 length: 16 residues.